These T cell receptor beta chains were read from a single sample in a study of T-cell reconstitution after alpha-beta-depleted transplantation in children. Using its own MiXCR run on the PCR reads, TCRdb lists one record per CDR3 protein. The table has 400,000 to 450,000 distinct CDR3 sequences, roughly 44% seen once. This sample comprised PBMCs, obtained before TCRalphabeta/CD19-depleted stem cell transplant. Receptors were obtained from a girl under 10 years old with aplastic anemia, due to receive a stem cell transplant. Each CDR3 is given with its conserved first and last residue. D genes are given only for firm matches. Only some rows state a clone size, as once, few, many or a class for expanded clones.

J gene	D gene	clone size	V gene	CDR3 protein	CDR3 DNA
TRBJ2-1	TRBD1	-	TRBV12-3/TRBV12-4	CASSQGQYNEQFF	TGTGCCAGCAGCCAGGGACAGTACAATGAGCAGTTCTTC
TRBJ2-3	-	few	TRBV5-1	CASSYRAAGNTDTQYF	TGCGCCAGCAGCTATCGTGCGGCAGGGAACACAGATACGCAGTATTTT
TRBJ2-5	-	few	TRBV7-2	CASSRGGGRETQYF	TGTGCCAGCAGTAGAGGAGGGGGTCGGGAGACCCAGTACTTC
TRBJ1-1	-	-	TRBV20-1	CSAMGGATEAF	TGCAGTGCTATGGGGGGTGCCACTGAAGCTTTT
TRBJ2-1	TRBD2	few	TRBV5-1	CASSFRLAGVDEQFF	TGCGCCAGCAGCTTTAGGCTAGCGGGAGTCGATGAGCAGTTCTTC
TRBJ2-1	TRBD2	many	TRBV12-3/TRBV12-4	CASSLRLLAGGGGYYNEQFF	TGTGCCAGCAGTTTGAGACTACTAGCGGGAGGGGGGGGGTACTACAATGAGCAGTTCTTC
TRBJ2-7	TRBD1	-	TRBV5-1	CASSFGEQGAPYF	TGCGCCAGCAGCTTCGGGGAGCAGGGGGCCCCCTACTTC
TRBJ2-2	-	few	TRBV12-3/TRBV12-4	CASSLALGGGRNTGELFF	TGTGCCAGCAGTTTAGCGCTCGGTGGGGGCAGGAACACCGGGGAGCTGTTTTTT
TRBJ2-1	-	-	TRBV29-1	CSVEPGQSSYNEQFF	TGCAGCGTTGAACCCGGACAGAGCTCCTACAATGAGCAGTTCTTC
TRBJ2-7	-	-	TRBV10-3	CAISERGTVSSYEQYF	TGTGCCATCAGTGAGCGGGGGACTGTGAGCTCCTACGAGCAGTACTTC
TRBJ2-5	-	-	TRBV10-3	CAISESQTQYF	TGTGCCATCAGTGAGTCACAGACCCAGTACTTC
TRBJ2-7	-	-	TRBV4-1	CASSHDSWYEQYF	TGCGCCAGCAGCCACGACTCCTGGTACGAGCAGTACTTC
TRBJ1-3	-	-	TRBV12-3/TRBV12-4	CASSFALSGNTIYF	TGTGCCAGCAGTTTTGCACTCTCTGGAAACACCATATATTTT
TRBJ2-3	TRBD2	-	TRBV7-6	CASSSSGYTDTQYF	TGTGCCAGCAGTTCTAGCGGATACACAGATACGCAGTATTTT
TRBJ2-5	TRBD1	-	TRBV5-5	CASSLALLDRSGETQYF	TGTGCCAGCAGCTTGGCCTTACTGGACAGGTCGGGCGAGACCCAGTACTTC
TRBJ2-7	-	-	TRBV5-6	CASSLNKEVEQYF	TGTGCCAGCAGCTTGAATAAAGAGGTCGAGCAGTACTTC
TRBJ2-1	-	-	TRBV5-6	CASSLDSLSYNEQFF	TGTGCCAGCAGCTTGGACAGCCTCTCCTACAATGAGCAGTTCTTC
TRBJ2-5	-	-	TRBV10-3	CAISEGPSPETQYF	TGTGCCATCAGTGAGGGACCCTCCCCAGAGACCCAGTACTTC
TRBJ2-1	TRBD2	-	TRBV20-1	CSASGGSNEQFF	TGCAGTGCTAGCGGGGGGTCGAATGAGCAGTTCTTC
TRBJ2-5	-	-	TRBV4-3	CASSQTQGQETQYF	TGCGCCAGCAGCCAAACACAGGGCCAAGAGACCCAGTACTTC
TRBJ2-6	-	-	TRBV7-9	CASSSGQSSGANVLTF	TGTGCCAGCAGCTCCGGACAATCCTCTGGGGCCAACGTCCTGACTTTC
TRBJ2-7	-	few	TRBV19	CASSYAGGRSYEQYF	TGTGCCAGTAGTTACGCAGGGGGGCGATCCTACGAGCAGTACTTC
TRBJ1-2	TRBD1	-	TRBV12-3/TRBV12-4	CASSRTGGDIRGYTF	TGTGCCAGCAGCCGTACAGGGGGCGATATTCGTGGCTACACCTTC
TRBJ2-1	TRBD1	-	TRBV7-6	CASSLLGTGGNEQFF	TGTGCCAGCAGCCTACTGGGGACAGGGGGCAATGAGCAGTTCTTC
TRBJ2-1	-	-	TRBV4-1	CASSPSVGVDEQFF	TGCGCCAGCAGCCCCTCGGTGGGTGTCGATGAGCAGTTCTTC
TRBJ1-1	-	-	TRBV20-1	CSPGARVNTEAFF	TGCAGCCCTGGGGCCAGGGTGAACACTGAAGCTTTCTTT
TRBJ2-4	TRBD1	-	TRBV5-1	CASSSGQVGLSGQYF	TGCGCCAGCAGCTCGGGACAGGTGGGACTTTCGGGTCAGTACTTC
TRBJ2-1	-	-	TRBV28	CASSPWRRAQNNEQFF	TGTGCCAGCAGTCCTTGGAGGAGGGCCCAAAACAATGAGCAGTTCTTC